A selection of T cell receptor beta chains follows, all from one sample in a study of breast tumors, draining lymph nodes, adjacent tissues. TCRdb processed the multiplex PCR reads anew with MiXCR; each CDR3 protein has one entry. The sample holds about 230,000 distinct CDR3 sequences, approximately 31% seen once. What was sequenced was axillary lymph node tissue. Receptors were obtained from a female donor with breast cancer. Some clones in this sample may be carry-over from other donors' samples. The CDR3 runs from the conserved cysteine through the conserved F or W. Fields, in order: J gene, V gene, clone size, D gene, CDR3 DNA, CDR3 protein. The D gene is left open where the match is weak. Clone size is not always given. Where it is, it says once, few, many or a class for expanded clones.

J gene: TRBJ1-4; V gene: TRBV20-1; clone size: .; D gene: .; CDR3 DNA: TGCAGTGCTCTGGACAGACGTAATGAAAAACTGTTTTTT; CDR3 protein: CSALDRRNEKLFF
J gene: TRBJ2-3; V gene: TRBV20-1; clone size: many; D gene: TRBD2; CDR3 DNA: TGCAGTGCTAGAATTACTTGCGGGAGGGCCCCAGATACGCAGTATTTT; CDR3 protein: CSARITCGRAPDTQYF
J gene: TRBJ2-7; V gene: TRBV6-1; clone size: .; D gene: .; CDR3 DNA: TGTGCCAGCAGGCAATTCTACGAGCAGTACTTC; CDR3 protein: CASRQFYEQYF
J gene: TRBJ1-1; V gene: TRBV20-1; clone size: few; D gene: .; CDR3 DNA: TGCAGTGCTAGAGCAACCAGGGACACTGAAGCTTTCTTT; CDR3 protein: CSARATRDTEAFF
J gene: TRBJ1-2; V gene: TRBV5-1; clone size: many; D gene: .; CDR3 DNA: TGCGCCAGCAGCTTAGGGGAGGGCCATGGCTACACCTTC; CDR3 protein: CASSLGEGHGYTF
J gene: TRBJ2-3; V gene: TRBV20-1; clone size: many; D gene: TRBD2; CDR3 DNA: TGCAGTGCTAGATCACTAGCGGGGTCTAGCACAGATACGCAGTATTTT; CDR3 protein: CSARSLAGSSTDTQYF
J gene: TRBJ2-1; V gene: TRBV7-9; clone size: many; D gene: TRBD2; CDR3 DNA: TGTGCCAGCAGCTTATACTCCGGGACTAGCGGGAGGTATGAGCAGTTCTTC; CDR3 protein: CASSLYSGTSGRYEQFF
J gene: TRBJ2-1; V gene: TRBV5-1; clone size: many; D gene: .; CDR3 DNA: TGCGCCAGCCTCCGAATGCCCAACTACAATGAGCAGTTCTTC; CDR3 protein: CASLRMPNYNEQFF
J gene: TRBJ2-1; V gene: TRBV10-2; clone size: many; D gene: TRBD2; CDR3 DNA: TGCGCCAATCACGGCAGCGGGAGGGTGGATGAGCAGTTCTTC; CDR3 protein: CANHGSGRVDEQFF
J gene: TRBJ2-7; V gene: TRBV7-2; clone size: many; D gene: .; CDR3 DNA: TGTGCCAGCAGCTTAGCGGGGAAAAGCTACGAGCAGTACTTC; CDR3 protein: CASSLAGKSYEQYF
J gene: TRBJ1-5; V gene: TRBV19; clone size: .; D gene: .; CDR3 DNA: TGTGCCAGTAGTATGGGGGGACGGGAGAATCAGCCCCAGCATTTT; CDR3 protein: CASSMGGRENQPQHF
J gene: TRBJ2-4; V gene: TRBV2; clone size: many; D gene: TRBD1; CDR3 DNA: TGTGCCAGCAGTGAAAAAAGGGGGCGCGTTAACATTCAGTACTTC; CDR3 protein: CASSEKRGRVNIQYF
J gene: TRBJ1-3; V gene: TRBV7-9; clone size: many; D gene: .; CDR3 DNA: TGTGCCAGCAGCAAGGGACAAGGAAACACCATATATTTT; CDR3 protein: CASSKGQGNTIYF
J gene: TRBJ2-1; V gene: TRBV18; clone size: .; D gene: .; CDR3 DNA: TGTGCCAGCTCACCTTCTTTTGGGGTAAAGAATGAGCAGTTCTTC; CDR3 protein: CASSPSFGVKNEQFF
J gene: TRBJ2-1; V gene: TRBV20-1; clone size: many; D gene: .; CDR3 DNA: TGCAGTGCCCCGACGGGGGACGGCTACAATGAGCAGTTCTTC; CDR3 protein: CSAPTGDGYNEQFF
J gene: TRBJ1-1; V gene: TRBV12-3/TRBV12-4; clone size: .; D gene: .; CDR3 DNA: TGTGCCAGCAGTCGGGTGTCTGAAGCTTTCTTT; CDR3 protein: CASSRVSEAFF
J gene: TRBJ1-2; V gene: TRBV3-1; clone size: .; D gene: .; CDR3 DNA: TGTGCCAGCAGGGGGACTGCTCTTGCCTATGGCTACACCTTC; CDR3 protein: CASRGTALAYGYTF
J gene: TRBJ2-1; V gene: TRBV5-6; clone size: .; D gene: .; CDR3 DNA: TGTGCCAGCAGCCCAGAGCTAAGCGGCTCCTACAATGAGCAGTTCTTC; CDR3 protein: CASSPELSGSYNEQFF
J gene: TRBJ2-2; V gene: TRBV12-3/TRBV12-4; clone size: many; D gene: .; CDR3 DNA: TGTGCCAGCAGATTGGGTGGGGAGCTGTTTTTT; CDR3 protein: CASRLGGELFF
J gene: TRBJ1-1; V gene: TRBV28; clone size: few; D gene: .; CDR3 DNA: TGTGCCAGCAGTCGACACCTTAAAGGAAACACTGAAGCTTTCTTT; CDR3 protein: CASSRHLKGNTEAFF
J gene: TRBJ2-4; V gene: TRBV7-3; clone size: many; D gene: .; CDR3 DNA: TGTGCCAGCAGCTTAATTAGGGGGGTCAAAAACATTCAGTACTTC; CDR3 protein: CASSLIRGVKNIQYF
J gene: TRBJ1-2; V gene: TRBV6-5; clone size: many; D gene: .; CDR3 DNA: TGTGCCAGCAGTTCTACGGACCCCTTTGGCTACACCTTC; CDR3 protein: CASSSTDPFGYTF
J gene: TRBJ2-1; V gene: TRBV7-9; clone size: .; D gene: TRBD2; CDR3 DNA: TGTGCCAGCAGCTTAGCCCGTTTGGGAGGGCCGGTCAATGAGCAGTTCTTC; CDR3 protein: CASSLARLGGPVNEQFF
J gene: TRBJ2-7; V gene: TRBV20-1; clone size: many; D gene: TRBD2; CDR3 DNA: TGCAGTGCTAGAGGTGGGGACTACCCCTACGAGCAGTACTTC; CDR3 protein: CSARGGDYPYEQYF
J gene: TRBJ1-1; V gene: TRBV12-3/TRBV12-4; clone size: few; D gene: .; CDR3 DNA: TGTGCCAGCAGCGACCAGAGGAACACTGAAGCTTTCTTT; CDR3 protein: CASSDQRNTEAFF
J gene: TRBJ1-1; V gene: TRBV11-1; clone size: .; D gene: .; CDR3 DNA: TGTGCCAGCAGACCTTGGGGGAACACTGAAGCTTTCTTT; CDR3 protein: CASRPWGNTEAFF
J gene: TRBJ2-1; V gene: TRBV12-3/TRBV12-4; clone size: many; D gene: TRBD2; CDR3 DNA: TGTGCCAGCAGTTTAGTAGGACTAGCGCCTTACAATGAGCAGTTCTTC; CDR3 protein: CASSLVGLAPYNEQFF
J gene: TRBJ1-3; V gene: TRBV2; clone size: many; D gene: .; CDR3 DNA: TGTGCCAGCAGGGATCCCGGAAACACCATATATTTT; CDR3 protein: CASRDPGNTIYF
J gene: TRBJ2-2; V gene: TRBV7-6; clone size: many; D gene: .; CDR3 DNA: TGTGCCAGCGCCAGGACAGAGAACACCGGGGAGCTGTTTTTT; CDR3 protein: CASARTENTGELFF
J gene: TRBJ2-3; V gene: TRBV6-1; clone size: .; D gene: TRBD2; CDR3 DNA: TGTGCCAGCCGACTAGCGGGAGGCCTGAGCACAGATACGCAGTATTTT; CDR3 protein: CASRLAGGLSTDTQYF
J gene: TRBJ1-2; V gene: TRBV20-1; clone size: .; D gene: .; CDR3 DNA: TGCAGTGCCCGAACTAGCGGGAGTGACTATGGCTACACCTTC; CDR3 protein: CSARTSGSDYGYTF
J gene: TRBJ2-5; V gene: TRBV29-1; clone size: .; D gene: TRBD2; CDR3 DNA: TGCAGCGGCACTAGCGGGAGGGTCTTAGAGACCCAGTACTTC; CDR3 protein: CSGTSGRVLETQYF
J gene: TRBJ2-1; V gene: TRBV6-5; clone size: .; D gene: TRBD1; CDR3 DNA: TGTGCCAGCAGTCACTCGACTTTAGGACAGGGTGGGGAGCAATTCTTC; CDR3 protein: CASSHSTLGQGGEQFF
J gene: TRBJ1-5; V gene: TRBV20-1; clone size: many; D gene: .; CDR3 DNA: TGCAGTGCTAGAGCCCCGGGTCTCGTAAATCAGCCCCAGCATTTT; CDR3 protein: CSARAPGLVNQPQHF
J gene: TRBJ2-3; V gene: TRBV20-1; clone size: .; D gene: .; CDR3 DNA: TGCAGTGCTAGTGCGTTCCTAAGGGGAGACACAGATACGCAGTATTTT; CDR3 protein: CSASAFLRGDTDTQYF
J gene: TRBJ2-5; V gene: TRBV6-4; clone size: .; D gene: TRBD1; CDR3 DNA: TGTGCCAGCAGTGACTCGAATACGACAGGGGGCGTAGGGCCCCAGTACTTC; CDR3 protein: CASSDSNTTGGVGPQYF
J gene: TRBJ2-3; V gene: TRBV7-9; clone size: many; D gene: TRBD2; CDR3 DNA: TGTGCCAGCAGACCCGGGACTAGCGGGGTCACAGATACGCAGTATTTT; CDR3 protein: CASRPGTSGVTDTQYF
J gene: TRBJ2-5; V gene: TRBV24-1; clone size: many; D gene: TRBD2; CDR3 DNA: TGTGCCACCAGTCGTCCGGGACTAGGGGCAGAGACCCAGTACTTC; CDR3 protein: CATSRPGLGAETQYF
J gene: TRBJ2-5; V gene: TRBV18; clone size: .; D gene: .; CDR3 DNA: TGTGCCAGCTCACCACCGTACAAGACCCAGTACTTC; CDR3 protein: CASSPPYKTQYF
J gene: TRBJ1-4; V gene: TRBV3-1; clone size: many; D gene: .; CDR3 DNA: TGTGCCAGCAGCCGGAATGAAAAACTGTTTTTT; CDR3 protein: CASSRNEKLFF
J gene: TRBJ2-1; V gene: TRBV4-2; clone size: many; D gene: TRBD2; CDR3 DNA: TGTGCCAGCAGCCAAGGGCTTATGGGGGAGGGCCGGGACAATGAGCAGTTCTTC; CDR3 protein: CASSQGLMGEGRDNEQFF
J gene: TRBJ2-1; V gene: TRBV20-1; clone size: many; D gene: TRBD2; CDR3 DNA: TGCAGTGCTAGAGATTGGGCTAGCGGGAGGGTTGAGCAGTTCTTC; CDR3 protein: CSARDWASGRVEQFF
J gene: TRBJ1-5; V gene: TRBV27; clone size: many; D gene: .; CDR3 DNA: TGTGCCAGCAGACCAATTACAGGACACAATCAGCCCCAGCATTTT; CDR3 protein: CASRPITGHNQPQHF
J gene: TRBJ1-4; V gene: TRBV13; clone size: .; D gene: TRBD1; CDR3 DNA: TGTGCCAGCAGCCGCAGGGGGAGTGAAAAACTGTTTTTT; CDR3 protein: CASSRRGSEKLFF
J gene: TRBJ2-6; V gene: TRBV7-2; clone size: few; D gene: TRBD2; CDR3 DNA: TGTGCCAGCAGCTTAGGATGGTCGGGACTAGCCAACGTCCTGACTTTC; CDR3 protein: CASSLGWSGLANVLTF
J gene: TRBJ2-1; V gene: TRBV7-8; clone size: .; D gene: .; CDR3 DNA: TGTGCCAGCAGCCACCAACGGGGCTCCGGCTACAATGAGCAGTTCTTC; CDR3 protein: CASSHQRGSGYNEQFF
J gene: TRBJ2-7; V gene: TRBV11-2; clone size: many; D gene: .; CDR3 DNA: TGTGCCAGCAGCTTTGGAGCCGCTGAGCAGTACTTC; CDR3 protein: CASSFGAAEQYF